The 12 T cell receptor beta chains given below trace back to one sample, sequenced in a study of response to subunit inactivated influenza vaccine (dated by TCRdb to 2016 to 2019). To prepare the library, RT-PCR was applied. The reads were generated on an Illumina HiSeq 2500. Through fastp at Q25 and MiXCR, TCRdb rebuilt clones from the public reads, retaining in-frame beta chains. Rows merge per CDR3 protein into single entries with the most common DNA and genes. Counted in this sample were 700,000 to 800,000 distinct CDR3 sequences; about 18% of them appeared once. The top ten constitute around 9.9% of the sample. This specimen consisted of PBMCs from blood, obtained 4 to 6 days after vaccination. These receptors all come from a man aged 45-65 years who received an inactivated influenza vaccine. Donor details come from another sample of the same person, matched by shared clones.

The J gene is TRBJ2-1, the V gene TRBV24-1; TRBD2 aligns across 11 bases. Germline loops: CDR1 KGHDR, CDR2 SFDVKD. This CDR3 is 14 amino acids long. Trimming at V came to 7 bases and at J to 10 bases, leaving 8 bases not matched to a gene. This CDR3 reads CATRAGTSGAEQFF. The CDR3 bases are TGTGCCACCAGAGCCGGGACTAGCGGAGCAGAGCAGTTCTTC.

This clonotype showed up many times. This chain uses TRBV7-9 with TRBJ2-5; a possible D gene is TRBD2 (7 bases). Trimming cost V 3 bases and J 4 bases, with 9 bases left between them. The germline CDR1 and CDR2 sequences are SEHNR and FQNEAQ (reference sequence). CDR3 length equals 13 residues. The DNA for the CDR3 is TGTGCCAGCAGCTTTGCGGGGGCAGAGACCCAGTACTTC. It is translated as CASSFAGAETQYF.

V usage is TRBV20-1 and J usage is TRBJ2-1; no definite D call. With 3 bases removed from V and 4 bases from J, the gap between germline ends came to 13 bases. Germline CDR1 is DFQATT and CDR2 is SNEGSKA (reference sequence). The CDR3 has 14 residues. CDR3 residues: CSASYSGVYNEQFF. For the CDR3, the DNA is TGCAGTGCTAGTTATTCGGGCGTATACAATGAGCAGTTCTTC.

This clonotype showed up many times. The gene calls are TRBV29-1 and TRBJ2-5; no clear D gene. Germline CDR1 reads SQVTM; CDR2 reads ANQGSEA. The CDR3 runs 13 residues. The ends were cut back, 4 bases at V and 10 bases at J, with 19 bases in the middle. In DNA, the CDR3 is TGCAGCGTTGTTGGTCGAGCCGTAGTATTCCAGTACTTC. This sequence encodes CSVVGRAVVFQYF.

This clonotype was counted many times. This chain uses TRBV20-1 with TRBJ2-5; D gene ambiguous. This CDR3 spans 11 amino acids. CDR1 is DFQATT, CDR2 SNEGSKA, per germline (reference sequence). Trimming took 6 bases from V and 4 from J, leaving 9 bases between them. The CDR3 loop is CSALERETQYF. As DNA, the CDR3 is TGCAGTGCACTGGAGCGAGAGACCCAGTACTTC.

V usage is TRBV14 and J usage is TRBJ1-4; D call uncertain. Germline CDR1 reads SGHDN; CDR2 reads FVKESK. The germline V and J ends were trimmed by 1 base and 8 bases, with 14 bases remaining between them. This CDR3 region has 15 residues. In nucleotides, the CDR3 is TGTGCCAGCAGCCAAGGCCGCGGGGTTAACGAAAAACTGTTTTTT. Protein product: CASSQGRGVNEKLFF.

This clonotype was observed a handful of times. The chain joins TRBV28 to TRBJ2-4; D is possibly TRBD2 (7 bases). V lost 4 bases and J 12 bases, leaving 16 bases between the germline ends. CDR1 is MDHEN, CDR2 SYDVKM, per germline. The CDR3 length is 13 residues. The CDR3 nucleotides are TGTGCCAGCAGTTCTTTCATGGGGGGGCCTCAGTACTTC. Encoded protein: CASSSFMGGPQYF.

The table lists this clonotype with a few counts. The V and J genes are TRBV12-3 or TRBV12-4 and TRBJ2-2; perhaps TRBD2 as D (6 bases). V lost 5 bases, J lost 5 bases, and 9 bases lay in between. The CDR3 is made up of 13 amino acids. As DNA, the CDR3 is TGTGCCAGCAGTCCGGAGGGAACCGGGGAGCTGTTTTTT. Protein product: CASSPEGTGELFF.

This rearrangement joins TRBV11-2 to TRBJ2-1, with TRBD2 identical over 15 bases. This CDR3 is 17 amino acids long. Germline V CDR1 and CDR2: SGHAT, FQNNGV. V dropped 1 base and J dropped 6; count of bases not matched to a gene: 4. The CDR3 protein is CASSLVGTSGRLNEQFF. CDR3 DNA sequence: TGTGCCAGCAGCTTAGTAGGGACTAGCGGGAGGCTCAATGAGCAGTTCTTC.

This clonotype occurred a few times. The V and J genes are TRBV7-9 and TRBJ2-7; 13 bases map to TRBD2. The CDR3 spans 16 residues. The germline CDR1 and CDR2 sequences are SEHNR and FQNEAQ (reference sequence). V was clipped by 3 bases and J by 3 bases; unmatched bases: 5. CDR3 in amino acids: CASSFHGTSGVYEQYF. CDR3 nucleotide sequence: TGTGCCAGCAGCTTCCATGGGACTAGCGGGGTCTACGAGCAGTACTTC.

This clonotype was picked up a small number of times. The chain joins TRBV29-1 to TRBJ2-3; 7 nucleotides align to TRBD2. The CDR3 runs 16 residues. V trimming: 6 bases; J trimming: 0 bases; junction bases outside the gene matches: 12. Germline V gives CDR1 SQVTM, CDR2 ANQGSEA. CDR3 in amino acids: CSVGGTTRPSTDTQYF. The CDR3 DNA reads TGCAGCGTGGGAGGGACTACCCGACCGAGCACAGATACGCAGTATTTT.

This clonotype has more than one count but fewer than ten. The DNA of the CDR3 is TGCAGTGCTATCCCCCCCGATCAGCCCCAGCATTTT. Translation: CSAIPPDQPQHF. The V and J genes are TRBV20-1 and TRBJ1-5; the D is unclear. Germline assignment: CDR1 DFQATT and CDR2 SNEGSKA (reference sequence). This CDR3 is 12 amino acids long. Trimming took 4 bases from V and 5 from J, leaving 9 bases between them.